The 13 T cell receptor beta chains below were found in one sample sequenced in a study of OX40 agonist ivuxolimab in advanced cancers. Sequencing was performed with immunoSEQ multiplex PCR; in TCRdb, only in-frame clones are kept and a portion is missing. This table has some 24,000 clones, over 65% appearing once. The sequences come from CD4+ or CD8+ T cells sorted from blood, collected in a trial of the OX40 agonist ivuxolimab. The receptors derive from an adult with an advanced solid tumor such as melanoma, head and neck, liver or kidney cancer.

The CDR3 sequence: CASSLDATAQETQYF. Here the CDR3 DNA reads TGTGCCAGCAGCTTAGACGCGACAGCACAAGAGACCCAGTACTTC. The V call is TRBV7-2, the J call TRBJ2-5; TRBD1 is a possible D gene (5 bases). Trimming shortened V by 1 base and J by 2 bases, and 11 bases separated the two germline ends. The CDR3 has 15 amino acids. Germline values: CDR1 SGHTA, CDR2 FQGNSA.

The V call is TRBV5-8, the J call TRBJ1-5; 9 positions agree with TRBD1. The CDR3 is 15 residues long. CDR1 is SGHTS and CDR2 is YDEGEE in the germline V gene. V gave up 4 bases and J gave up 6 bases; unmatched junction bases: 8. CDR3 amino acids: CASSQGTGLTQPQHF. In DNA, the CDR3 is TGTGCCAGCAGCCAGGGGACAGGGTTGACTCAGCCCCAGCATTTT.

This clone was detected a few times. V gene TRBV18 combines with J gene TRBJ1-2; D not resolved. Germline V CDR1 and CDR2: KGHSH, LQKENI. There are 12 residues in the CDR3. With 3 bases removed from V and 3 bases from J, the gap between germline ends came to 5 bases. This CDR3 reads CASSPRDYGYTF. CDR3 coding DNA: TGTGCCAGCTCACCGAGGGACTATGGCTACACCTTC.

This clone was detected only a few times. The chain has TRBV27 and TRBJ1-5; weak D call: TRBD1 (5 bases). Per germline, CDR1 MNHEY and CDR2 SMNVEV (reference sequence). Trimming stripped 1 base from V and 6 bases from J, with 16 bases between. This CDR3 contains 16 residues. This chain's CDR3 is CASSLFGGGVGQPQHF. As DNA, the CDR3 is TGTGCCAGCAGTTTATTCGGGGGGGGTGTTGGTCAGCCCCAGCATTTT.

The genes are TRBV7-9 and TRBJ2-2; the match to TRBD1 covers 10 bases. The germline gives CDR1 SEHNR, CDR2 FQNEAQ (reference sequence). CDR3 length equals 17 residues. J was trimmed by 3 bases and V by 5 bases; bases with no gene match: 9. In DNA form, the CDR3 reads TGTGCCAGCAGCGGCACCTCCGGGACAGGGGACACCGGGGAGCTGTTTTTT. It is translated as CASSGTSGTGDTGELFF.

The chain carries TRBV7-9 and TRBJ1-5; 12 bases line up with TRBD1. This CDR3 spans 16 amino acids. Losses at the gene ends were 3 bases for V and 6 bases for J; bases not matched to a gene: 6. From germline, CDR1 is SEHNR and CDR2 FQNEAQ (reference sequence). The CDR3 region has the DNA TGTGCCAGCAGCTTCGTGGGACAGGGGGCCCTTCAGCCCCAGCATTTT. Its translation: CASSFVGQGALQPQHF.

V and J are TRBV7-2 and TRBJ2-3, with D possibly TRBD2 on 5 matching bases. Per the germline V gene, CDR1 is SGHTA and CDR2 is FQGNSA. The ends were cut back, 2 bases at V and 4 bases at J, with 19 bases in the middle. The CDR3 extends over 17 amino acids. CDR3 nucleotides: TGTGCCAGCAGCTTATCGTTTGCGGGCCGGCGCTCAGATACGCAGTATTTT. Translating gives CASSLSFAGRRSDTQYF.

The V call is TRBV30, the J call TRBJ1-5; TRBD1 aligns across 9 bases. Losses at the gene ends were 4 bases for V and 7 bases for J; bases not matched to a gene: 8. CDR3 length: 14 residues. Per germline, CDR1 GTSNPN and CDR2 SVGIG (reference sequence). CDR3 DNA sequence: TGTGCCTGGAATTCCGGGACAGGGAGGCAGCCCCAGCATTTT. Its protein product is CAWNSGTGRQPQHF.

This chain connects TRBV18 to TRBJ1-4; 9 nucleotides agree with TRBD1. CDR1 KGHSH and CDR2 LQKENI come from the germline V gene. The CDR3 extends over 17 amino acids. Unmatched junction bases numbered 8, after V lost 3 bases and J lost 3 bases. CDR3 residues: CASSPRDRVGANEKLFF. The CDR3 DNA reads TGTGCCAGCTCACCCCGGGACAGGGTCGGGGCTAATGAAAAACTGTTTTTT.

This chain connects TRBV27 to TRBJ1-1; D perhaps matches TRBD1 (5 bases). Germline-derived CDR1 and CDR2 are MNHEY and SMNVEV (reference sequence). Trimming took 5 bases from V and 6 from J, leaving 13 bases between them. The CDR3 is 13 residues long. CDR3 nucleotides: TGTGCCAGCAGTGCAGTGGGGGAGGCTGAAGCTTTCTTT. It encodes CASSAVGEAEAFF.

In this sample, this clone is medium-sized. The CDR3 spells CASSLGKASYATNEKLFF. The CDR3 DNA is TGTGCCAGCAGCCTTGGGAAGGCATCCTACGCAACTAATGAAAAACTGTTTTTT. V gene TRBV7-8 combines with J gene TRBJ1-4; D ambiguous. Per germline, CDR1 SGHVS and CDR2 FQNEAQ. Trimming removed 5 bases from V and 0 bases from J, with 19 bases in between. The CDR3 is 18 residues long.

The genes are TRBV28 and TRBJ1-4; 10 nucleotides match TRBD1. The germline V gene has CDR1 MDHEN and CDR2 SYDVKM. This CDR3 spans 15 amino acids. Losses at the gene ends were 5 bases for V and 10 bases for J; bases not matched to a gene: 10. DNA for the CDR3: TGTGCCAGCAGTCAGACCGGGACAGGGGAGGTAAAACTGTTTTTT. Translated, it gives CASSQTGTGEVKLFF.

The chain joins TRBV18 to TRBJ2-3, with D hard to call. Germline CDR1 is KGHSH and CDR2 is LQKENI. The CDR3 is 13 amino acids. Between the trimmed V and J ends, which lost 2 bases and 0 bases, there was a span of 3 bases. The CDR3 loop reads CASSPGSTDTQYF. The CDR3 nucleotides read TGTGCCAGCTCACCAGGTAGCACAGATACGCAGTATTTT.